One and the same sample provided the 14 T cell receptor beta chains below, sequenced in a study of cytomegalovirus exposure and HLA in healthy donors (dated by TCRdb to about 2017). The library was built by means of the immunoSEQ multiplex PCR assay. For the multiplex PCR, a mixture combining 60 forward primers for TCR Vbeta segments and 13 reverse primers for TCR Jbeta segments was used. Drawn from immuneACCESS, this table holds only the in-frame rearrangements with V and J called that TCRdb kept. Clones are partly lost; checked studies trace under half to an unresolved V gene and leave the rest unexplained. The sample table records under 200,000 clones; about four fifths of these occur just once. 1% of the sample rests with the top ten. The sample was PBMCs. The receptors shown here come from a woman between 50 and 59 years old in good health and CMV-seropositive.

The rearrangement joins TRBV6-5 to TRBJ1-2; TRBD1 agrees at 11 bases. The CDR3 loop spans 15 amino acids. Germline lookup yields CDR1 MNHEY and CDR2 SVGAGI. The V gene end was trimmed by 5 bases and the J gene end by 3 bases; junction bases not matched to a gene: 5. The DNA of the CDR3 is TGTGCCAGCAGTCAACAGGGACAGGGGGACTATGGCTACACCTTC. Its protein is CASSQQGQGDYGYTF.

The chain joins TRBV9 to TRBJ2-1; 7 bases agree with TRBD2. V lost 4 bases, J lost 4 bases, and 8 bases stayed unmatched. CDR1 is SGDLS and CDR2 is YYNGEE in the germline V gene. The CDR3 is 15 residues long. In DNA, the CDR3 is TGTGCCAGCAGCCCCGTGGCGGGAGCGTACAATGAGCAGTTCTTC. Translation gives CASSPVAGAYNEQFF.

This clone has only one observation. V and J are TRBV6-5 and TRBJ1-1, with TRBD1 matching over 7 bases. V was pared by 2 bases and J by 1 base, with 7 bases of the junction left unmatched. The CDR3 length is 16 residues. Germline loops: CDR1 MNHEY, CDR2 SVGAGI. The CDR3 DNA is TGTGCCAGCAGTTACCGGGACAGATTACAGAACACTGAAGCTTTCTTT. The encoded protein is CASSYRDRLQNTEAFF.

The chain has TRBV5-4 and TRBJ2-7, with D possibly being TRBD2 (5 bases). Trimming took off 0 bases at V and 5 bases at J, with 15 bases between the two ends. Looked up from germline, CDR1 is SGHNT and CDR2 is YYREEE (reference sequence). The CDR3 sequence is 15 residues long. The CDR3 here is CASSLGLSPGDEQYF. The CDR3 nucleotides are TGTGCCAGCAGCTTGGGATTGTCTCCCGGGGACGAGCAGTACTTC.

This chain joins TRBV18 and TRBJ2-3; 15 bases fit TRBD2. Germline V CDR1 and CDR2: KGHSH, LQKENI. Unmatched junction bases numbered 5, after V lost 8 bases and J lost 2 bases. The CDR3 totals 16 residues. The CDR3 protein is CASAWTSGRATDTQYF. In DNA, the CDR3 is TGTGCCAGCGCCTGGACTAGCGGGAGGGCCACAGATACGCAGTATTTT.

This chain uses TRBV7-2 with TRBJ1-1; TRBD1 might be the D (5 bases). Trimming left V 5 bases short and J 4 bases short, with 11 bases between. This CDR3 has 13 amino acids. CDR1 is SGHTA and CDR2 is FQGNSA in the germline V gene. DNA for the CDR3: TGTGCCAGCAGCCGTTTGGGGGGCACTGAAGCTTTCTTT. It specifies CASSRLGGTEAFF.

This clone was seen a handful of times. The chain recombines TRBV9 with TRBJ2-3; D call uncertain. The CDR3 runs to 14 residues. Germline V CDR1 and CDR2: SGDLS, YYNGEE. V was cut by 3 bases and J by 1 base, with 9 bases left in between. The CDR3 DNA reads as TGTGCCAGCAGCGCGCTCGCAGGCACAGATACGCAGTATTTT. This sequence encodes CASSALAGTDTQYF.

In DNA form, the CDR3 reads TGTGCCAGCAGTCGAACCCTAGGCGGGGGCACAGATACGCAGTATTTT. The encoded protein is CASSRTLGGGTDTQYF. The chain is built from TRBV27 and TRBJ2-3; D perhaps matches TRBD2 (6 bases). Germline assignment: CDR1 MNHEY and CDR2 SMNVEV (reference sequence). The V and J ends lost 5 bases and 1 base respectively, with 16 bases between them. The CDR3 consists of 16 residues.

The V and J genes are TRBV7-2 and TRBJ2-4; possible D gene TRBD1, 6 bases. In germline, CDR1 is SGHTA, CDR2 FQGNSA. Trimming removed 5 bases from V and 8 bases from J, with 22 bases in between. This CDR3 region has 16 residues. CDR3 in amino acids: CASSKRAISSGDIQYF. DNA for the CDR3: TGTGCCAGCAGCAAGAGAGCGATATCCTCAGGGGACATTCAGTACTTC.

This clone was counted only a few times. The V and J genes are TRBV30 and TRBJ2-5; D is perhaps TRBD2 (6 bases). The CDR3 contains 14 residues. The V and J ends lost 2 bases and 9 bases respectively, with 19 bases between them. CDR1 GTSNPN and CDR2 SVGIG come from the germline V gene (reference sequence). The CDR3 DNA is TGTGCCTGGAGTTTGGGGAGGTTGGGGAGGTCCCAGTACTTC. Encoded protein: CAWSLGRLGRSQYF. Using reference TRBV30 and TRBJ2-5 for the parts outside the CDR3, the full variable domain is SQTIHQWPATLVQPVGSPLSLECTVEGTSNPNLYWYRQAAGRGLQLLFYSVGIGQISSEVPQNLSASRPQDRQFILSSKKLLLSDSGFYLCAWSLGRLGRSQYFGPGTRLLVL.

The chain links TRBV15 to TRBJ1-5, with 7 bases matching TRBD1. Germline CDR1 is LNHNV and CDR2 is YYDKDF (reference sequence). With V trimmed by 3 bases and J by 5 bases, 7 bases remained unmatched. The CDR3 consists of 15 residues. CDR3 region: CATSSGTARYQPQHF. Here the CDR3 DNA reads TGTGCCACCAGCAGCGGGACAGCCCGGTATCAGCCCCAGCATTTT. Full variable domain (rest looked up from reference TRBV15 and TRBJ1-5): DAMVIQNPRYQVTQFGKPVTLSCSQTLNHNVMYWYQQKSSQAPKLLFHYYDKDFNNEADTPDNFQSRRPNTSFCFLDIRSPGLGDTAMYLCATSSGTARYQPQHFGDGTRLSIL.

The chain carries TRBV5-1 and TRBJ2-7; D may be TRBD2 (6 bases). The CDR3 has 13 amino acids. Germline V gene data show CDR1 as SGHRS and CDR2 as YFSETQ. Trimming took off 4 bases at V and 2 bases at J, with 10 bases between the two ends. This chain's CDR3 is CASSAGGTYEQYF. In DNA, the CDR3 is TGCGCCAGCAGCGCCGGAGGGACCTACGAGCAGTACTTC. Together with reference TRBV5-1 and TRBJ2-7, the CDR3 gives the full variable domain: KAGVTQTPRYLIKTRGQQVTLSCSPISGHRSVSWYQQTPGQGLQFLFEYFSETQRNKGNFPGRFSGRQFSNSRSEMNVSTLELGDSALYLCASSAGGTYEQYFGPGTRLTVT.

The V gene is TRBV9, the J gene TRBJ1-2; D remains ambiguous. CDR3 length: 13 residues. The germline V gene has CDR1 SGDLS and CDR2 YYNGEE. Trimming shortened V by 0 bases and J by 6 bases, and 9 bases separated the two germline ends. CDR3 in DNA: TGTGCCAGCAGCGTAGCTCCTGAGAATGGCTACACCTTC. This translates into CASSVAPENGYTF.

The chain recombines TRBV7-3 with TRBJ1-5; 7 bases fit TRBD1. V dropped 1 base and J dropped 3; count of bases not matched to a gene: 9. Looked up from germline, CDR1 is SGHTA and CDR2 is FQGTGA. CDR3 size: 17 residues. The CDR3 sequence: CASSLKVRRGYNQPQHF. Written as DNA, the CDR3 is TGTGCCAGCAGCTTAAAAGTTCGCAGGGGGTACAATCAGCCCCAGCATTTT.